The 13 T cell receptor beta chains below all came from one sample that was sequenced in a study of T cells expressing NK-cell markers. Following a re-call of the 5' RACE reads, TCRdb has one entry per CDR3 protein and lacks DNA. Recorded for this sample: around 260,000 distinct CDR3 sequences. The sample was blood T cells: a sorted CD56 or NKG2C T cell subset, CD4+ or CD8+ T cells, or bulk PBMC T cells (not recorded which). These receptors came from a woman aged 18 to 75 in good health.

The rearrangement uses TRBV11-2 and TRBJ2-1; TCRdb returns TRBD2, unconfirmable since there is no DNA. Germline loops: CDR1 SGHAT, CDR2 FQNNGV. The CDR3 has 14 amino acids. The CDR3 here is CASSLTSGVNEQFF.

This chain links TRBV15 with TRBJ1-2; the TCRdb D gene call, TRBD1, has no DNA to confirm it. CDR3 size: 15 residues. CDR1 is LNHNV, CDR2 YYDKDF, per germline (reference sequence). The CDR3 spells CATSRWDRRGYGYTF.

The V and J genes are TRBV7-9 and TRBJ1-1. Germline V gene lookup returns CDR1 SEHNR and CDR2 FQNEAQ (reference sequence). The length of the CDR3 is 15 residues. CDR3 sequence reads: CASSLSPVSGSEAFF.

The chain is built from TRBV7-8 and TRBJ2-5; TCRdb reports TRBD1, a call that lacks DNA to check it against. Germline V gene data show CDR1 as SGHVS and CDR2 as FQNEAQ. This CDR3 contains 14 residues. CDR3 loop: CASRKQGPKETQYF.

The chain has TRBV5-1 and TRBJ2-3; TCRdb selects TRBD2, and the lack of DNA leaves this call unchecked. Germline-derived CDR1 and CDR2 are SGHRS and YFSETQ. CDR3 size: 15 residues. The CDR3 spells CASSSTSGPTDTQYF.

V and J are TRBV25-1 and TRBJ1-2. The CDR3 runs to 14 residues. CDR1 is MGHDK, CDR2 SYGVNS, per germline. The CDR3 spells CASSDSVTNYGYTF.

This chain connects TRBV23-1 to TRBJ1-4. TRBV23-1 qualifies as an ORF whose function is uncertain. The CDR3 runs 16 residues. The chain's CDR3 is CASSPSEDPVGEKLFF.

The chain uses TRBV28 and TRBJ1-2; TCRdb designates TRBD1, a call that cannot be tested without DNA. This CDR3 comprises 18 residues. Germline V CDR1 and CDR2: MDHEN, SYDVKM. CDR3 region: CASSQLNPGTGVFYGYTF.

The rearrangement links TRBV5-1 to TRBJ2-1; TCRdb designates TRBD2, a call that cannot be tested without DNA. CDR1 SGHRS and CDR2 YFSETQ come from the germline V gene. There are 22 residues in the CDR3. CDR3 residues: CASSDRSGREGSPLSSYNEQFF.

This chain joins TRBV6-1 and TRBJ2-1; absent DNA, TCRdb's TRBD2 call cannot be checked. The germline V gene has CDR1 MNHNS and CDR2 SASEGT. The CDR3 covers 14 residues. The CDR3 loop is CASSLAGKGNEQFF.

The CDR3 region is CASSLYVAYEQFF. The gene calls are TRBV7-9 and TRBJ2-1. This CDR3 is 13 amino acids long. From germline, CDR1 is SEHNR and CDR2 FQNEAQ (reference sequence).

The chain has TRBV20-1 and TRBJ2-1; TCRdb's D call, TRBD2, is unchecked because there is no DNA. This CDR3 comprises 14 residues. Germline loops: CDR1 DFQATT, CDR2 SNEGSKA (reference sequence). CDR3 sequence: CSVAGSGGSNEQFF.

V and J are TRBV7-2 and TRBJ1-6; TCRdb selects TRBD1, and the lack of DNA leaves this call unchecked. In germline, CDR1 is SGHTA, CDR2 FQGNSA. The CDR3 loop spans 15 amino acids. CDR3 in amino acids: CASSPRQGGNSPLHF.